The next 8 T cell receptor beta chains were all read from a single sample in a study of cytomegalovirus exposure and HLA in healthy donors. Vbeta (60) and Jbeta (13) primers were used in the PCR. Data came from immunoSEQ multiplex PCR; TCRdb stores just in-frame clones and leaves some out. In the table there are around 100,000 clones, about 81% of which are singletons. Sample: PBMCs. The receptors were sampled from a man in his forties or fifties in good health and CMV-seronegative.

The chain employs TRBV5-1 and TRBJ1-2; no firm D call. V gave up 2 bases and J gave up 6 bases, with 11 bases separating them. The germline gives CDR1 SGHRS, CDR2 YFSETQ. This CDR3 has 13 amino acids. CDR3: CASSFDAENGYTF. The CDR3 DNA sequence: TGCGCCAGCAGCTTTGACGCGGAAAATGGCTACACCTTC.

This clone turned up a few times. The chain employs TRBV7-3 and TRBJ1-1; D not certain. The V end was cut by 5 bases, the J end by 1 base, with 8 bases between. Looked up from germline, CDR1 is SGHTA and CDR2 is FQGTGA. The CDR3 covers 13 residues. The DNA of the CDR3 is TGTGCCAGCAGCCAAGAGGGGAACACTGAAGCTTTCTTT. Protein: CASSQEGNTEAFF.

This clone was counted between two and nine times. The rearrangement joins TRBV9 to TRBJ1-1, with 8 bases aligning to TRBD1. With V trimmed by 2 bases and J by 3 bases, 3 bases remained unmatched. Germline V lookup: CDR1 SGDLS, CDR2 YYNGEE. This CDR3 comprises 14 residues. The CDR3 bases are TGTGCCAGCAGCGTGGGGACAGGATACACTGAAGCTTTCTTT. Its translation is CASSVGTGYTEAFF.

In this sample, this clone turned up once. V is TRBV10-3 and J is TRBJ2-2; D is perhaps TRBD2 (5 bases). This CDR3 contains 14 residues. V was shortened by 6 bases and J by 3 bases, with 11 bases between the two germline ends. The germline V gene encodes CDR1 ENHRY and CDR2 SYGVKD. In nucleotides, the CDR3 is TGTGCCATCAGGGGCGGGCCCTACACCGGGGAGCTGTTTTTT. Encoded protein: CAIRGGPYTGELFF.

V is TRBV5-1 and J is TRBJ2-7; no clear D gene. Germline V CDR1 and CDR2: SGHRS, YFSETQ. V shed 2 bases and J shed 4 bases, with 10 bases lying between them. The CDR3 is 13 residues long. The CDR3 loop is CASSLTVDYEQYF. The CDR3 DNA is TGCGCCAGCAGCTTAACAGTCGATTACGAGCAGTACTTC.

In its sample, this clone was seen once. This chain connects TRBV7-2 to TRBJ1-5; 8 positions match TRBD1. V lost 4 bases and J lost 7; bases outside the gene matches: 9. Germline V CDR1 and CDR2: SGHTA, FQGNSA. CDR3 size: 15 residues. This chain's CDR3 is CASSWSGGAEQPQHF. The CDR3 DNA reads TGTGCCAGCAGCTGGTCAGGGGGCGCGGAACAGCCCCAGCATTTT.

The V gene is TRBV29-1, the J gene TRBJ1-5; no clear D gene. V dropped 5 bases and J dropped 4 bases, with 12 bases sitting between them. CDR1 SQVTM and CDR2 ANQGSEA come from the germline V gene. The CDR3 consists of 13 residues. CDR3 nucleotides: TGCAGCGTTACTAAGGGCGGGAATCAGCCCCAGCATTTT. Its translation: CSVTKGGNQPQHF.

V is TRBV7-2 and J is TRBJ2-3; weak D call: TRBD1 (7 bases). The CDR3 covers 15 residues. Germline V gives CDR1 SGHTA, CDR2 FQGNSA. Trimming removed 2 bases from V and 4 bases from J, with 13 bases in between. The DNA for the CDR3 is TGTGCCAGCAGCTTACGGACAGGAGGGGCAGATACGCAGTATTTT. Translating it yields CASSLRTGGADTQYF.